This T cell receptor beta chain was sequenced in a study of cytomegalovirus exposure and HLA in healthy donors. Study details: Around 180 million T cells yielded 100 million to 130 million unique TCR beta sequences, as an earlier analysis found.

A multiplex PCR was run with 60 Vbeta primers and 13 Jbeta primers. Clones were read by immunoSEQ multiplex PCR, and TCRdb kept only the in-frame ones, dropping some. Counted here are about 97,000 clones, roughly 80% occurring once; the ten biggest clones make up 2.5% to 3%. Comment on this clone: Its antigen is unknown.

This CDR3 contains 15 residues. With 5 bases clipped from V and 7 bases from J, the junction kept 9 bases outside the gene matches. Per germline, CDR1 LNHDA and CDR2 SQIVND (reference sequence). Overall study results and limits: What was likely a sequencing artifact was a cluster of highly shared sequence variants.

This clonotype was obtained from a middle-aged man in good health and CMV-seronegative. V is TRBV19 and J is TRBJ2-7; 12 bases agree with TRBD1. Sequencing was carried out using PBMCs. This CDR3 reads CASSAHGTGGLEQYF. The DNA of the CDR3 is TGTGCCAGTAGTGCCCACGGGACAGGGGGCTTGGAGCAGTACTTC.